These 3 T cell receptor beta chains were sequenced from one sample in a study of technical replicates of blood from a few donors. TCRdb's table, derived via immunoSEQ multiplex PCR, lists solely in-frame clones and lacks some. Of tens of thousands of clones in the sample, approximately 96% were seen once. Sequencing was done on a sample of T cells isolated from PBMCs. These TCRs come from a human donor in good health.

The rearrangement links TRBV4-2 to TRBJ2-2; the D is unclear. Germline-derived CDR1 and CDR2 are LGHNA and YNFKEQ. The CDR3 is made up of 15 amino acids. Trimming took 4 bases from V and 5 from J, leaving 14 bases between them. CDR3 amino acids: CASSPRLSFTGELFF. The CDR3 coding sequence is TGTGCCAGCAGCCCACGCCTGAGTTTTACCGGGGAGCTGTTTTTT.

The V call is TRBV7-9, the J call TRBJ1-5; D uncertain. The length of the CDR3 is 12 residues. Germline V gives CDR1 SEHNR, CDR2 FQNEAQ (reference sequence). The ends were cut back, 5 bases at V and 3 bases at J, with 5 bases in the middle. The CDR3 region is CASSQDNQPQHF. CDR3 nucleotides: TGTGCCAGCAGCCAGGACAATCAGCCCCAGCATTTT.

The chain carries TRBV21-1 and TRBJ2-7; the table's TRBD2 call for D was not verified on the DNA. TRBV21-1 is recorded as a pseudogene. The CDR3 contains 16 residues. CDR3 DNA: TGTGCCAGCCCTAAAGCGGGGCCCACTAAGATCTACGAGCAGTACTTC. This encodes CASPKAGPTKIYEQYF.